This paragraph reports one T cell receptor beta chain. This receptor's antigen is unknown. The sample holds no much larger clone one base away, and base qualities are not on file. The entry originates in a study of OX40 agonist ivuxolimab in advanced cancers. In terms of the full investigation: Ivuxolimab was an agonistic, fully human IgG2 monoclonal antibody directed against OX40 (CD134), a costimulatory receptor. The point of sequencing TCRbeta in the periphery was to test whether ivuxolimab changed TCR sequence diversity and drove clonal T-cell expansion. The paper reports the monotherapy dose-escalation portion (N = 52 patients) of the phase I ivuxolimab trial. Of the 50 or so patients in dose escalation, around 19 had hepatocellular carcinoma, some 15 had melanoma, 9 had renal cell carcinoma and 9 had head and neck cancer. Partial responses occurred in three dose-escalation patients: two with cutaneous melanoma and one with hepatocellular carcinoma. In the dose-escalation cohort, 65% to 85% of patients were male, and the mean age was 60 years with a range of roughly 20 to 79. Prior anti-PD-1, anti-PD-L1 or anti-CTLA-4 therapy was permitted, and checkpoint inhibitors had been received by more than 35% of dose-escalation patients. Intravenous ivuxolimab was administered to patients every 2 weeks at six dose levels: 0.01, 0.1, 0.3, 1.5, 3 and 10 mg/kg.

Genomic DNA was extracted from sorted cells for sequencing of the TCRbeta CDR3 region. The immunoSEQ Assay was used to sequence the TCRbeta CDR3 regions. Drawn from immuneACCESS, this table holds only the in-frame rearrangements with V and J called that TCRdb kept. Clones are partly lost; checked studies trace under half to an unresolved V gene and leave the rest unexplained. The sample yields around 95,000 clones; roughly 90% were counted once. The biggest ten clones account for 0.15% to 0.2% of the sample. Patients with autoimmune disease history or receiving systemic immunosuppression were excluded from the trial. Peripheral blood for TCR sequencing was drawn from every dose cohort at baseline, at cycle 4 day 1 and at cycle 7 day 1. The samples were drawn from a first-in-human, open-label, multicenter phase I dose-escalation trial of ivuxolimab. Adults with locally advanced or metastatic melanoma, renal cell carcinoma, hepatocellular carcinoma or head and neck squamous cell carcinoma were enrolled in the trial. Before TCR sequencing, CD4+ T cells and CD8+ T cells from peripheral blood were sorted into separate populations.

The paper's findings and limits, for the study overall: Partial responders in the 0.1-3.0 mg/kg groups had among the lowest normalized peripheral clonal expansion, especially among CD8+ T cells. Low levels of normalized T-cell clonal expansion were also shown by some nonresponding patients. At doses from 0.1 to 3.0 mg/kg, clonal expansion was seen in both CD4+ and CD8+ blood T cells between baseline and week 6. After ivuxolimab, expanded clones were on average more numerous among CD8+ T cells than among CD4+ T cells. The antigen specificity of the clonally expanded peripheral T cells was not determined.

The CDR3 numbers 12 residues from cysteine through phenylalanine. Only CDR3 DNA remains: 36 bases, in frame from the first base. Trimming removed 2 bases from V and 4 bases from J, leaving 3 bases between the germline ends. From the germline V gene, CDR1 is KGHSH and CDR2 is LQKENI. The chain was built from TRBV18 and TRBJ2-1; the D gene assignment is ambiguous. This sequence originates from an adult with an advanced solid tumor such as melanoma, head and neck, liver or kidney cancer. Source: CD4+ or CD8+ T cells sorted from blood, taken in a trial of the OX40 agonist ivuxolimab. The nucleotide sequence reads TGTGCCAGCTCACCAGATTACAATGAGCAGTTCTTC. It specifies CASSPDYNEQFF.